This T cell receptor (beta chain) was found in a study of T cell changes during pregnancy in multiple sclerosis. Germline V gene data show CDR1 as KGHSH and CDR2 as LQKENI. Between the trimmed V and J ends, which lost 3 bases and 1 base, there was a span of 12 bases. CDR3 size: 15 residues. Sequencing was performed with immunoSEQ multiplex PCR; in TCRdb, only in-frame clones are kept and a portion is missing. Here the sample spans around 20,000 clones, 85% to 90% being singletons. The chain combines TRBV18 with TRBJ1-1; the D gene is possibly TRBD1 (5 bases). The specimen comprised CD4+ T cells from peripheral blood mononuclear cells, sampled in the first trimester of pregnancy. This clonotype was obtained from a female donor in good health, enrolled as a control in a pregnancy study. DNA of the CDR3: TGTGCCAGCTCACCTATTCGGACACAGAACACTGAAGCTTTCTTT. Translation gives CASSPIRTQNTEAFF.